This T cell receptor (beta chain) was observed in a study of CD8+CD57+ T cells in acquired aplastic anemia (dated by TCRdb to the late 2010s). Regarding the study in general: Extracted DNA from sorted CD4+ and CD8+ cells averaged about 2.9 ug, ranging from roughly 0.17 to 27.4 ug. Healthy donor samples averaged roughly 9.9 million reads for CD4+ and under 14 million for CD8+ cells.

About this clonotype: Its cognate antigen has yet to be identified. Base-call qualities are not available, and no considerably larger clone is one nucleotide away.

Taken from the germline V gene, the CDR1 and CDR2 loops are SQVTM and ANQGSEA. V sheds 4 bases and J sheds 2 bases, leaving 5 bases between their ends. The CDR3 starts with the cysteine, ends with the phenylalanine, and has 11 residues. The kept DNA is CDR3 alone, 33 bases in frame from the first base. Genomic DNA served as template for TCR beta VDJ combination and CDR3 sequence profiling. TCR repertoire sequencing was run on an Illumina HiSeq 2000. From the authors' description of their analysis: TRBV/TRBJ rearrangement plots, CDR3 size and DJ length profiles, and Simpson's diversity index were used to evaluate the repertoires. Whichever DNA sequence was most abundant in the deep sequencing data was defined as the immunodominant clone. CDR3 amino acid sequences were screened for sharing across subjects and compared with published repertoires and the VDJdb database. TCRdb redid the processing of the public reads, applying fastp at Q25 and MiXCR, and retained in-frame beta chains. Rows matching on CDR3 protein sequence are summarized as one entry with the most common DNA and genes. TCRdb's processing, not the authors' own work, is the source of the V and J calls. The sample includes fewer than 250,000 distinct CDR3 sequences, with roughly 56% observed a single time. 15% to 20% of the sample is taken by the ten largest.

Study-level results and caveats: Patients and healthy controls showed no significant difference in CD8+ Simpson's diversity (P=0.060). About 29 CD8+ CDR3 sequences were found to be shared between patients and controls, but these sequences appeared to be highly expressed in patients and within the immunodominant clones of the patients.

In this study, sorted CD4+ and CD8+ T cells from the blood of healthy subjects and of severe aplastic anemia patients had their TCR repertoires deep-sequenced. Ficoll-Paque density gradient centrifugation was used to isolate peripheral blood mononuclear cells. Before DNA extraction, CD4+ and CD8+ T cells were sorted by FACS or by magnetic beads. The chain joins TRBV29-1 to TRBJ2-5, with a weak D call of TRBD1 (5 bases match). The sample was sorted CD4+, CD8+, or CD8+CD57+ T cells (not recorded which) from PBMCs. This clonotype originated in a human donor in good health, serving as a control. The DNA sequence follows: TGCAGCGTTGGACAGCAAGAGACCCAGTACTTC. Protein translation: CSVGQQETQYF. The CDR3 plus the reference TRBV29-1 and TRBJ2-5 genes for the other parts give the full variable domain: SAVISQKPSRDICQRGTSLTIQCQVDSQVTMMFWYRQQPGQSLTLIATANQGSEATYESGFVIDKFPISRPNLTFSTLTVSNMSPEDSSIYLCSVGQQETQYFGPGTRLLVL.